The text below deals with one TCR delta chain. Its antigen remains undetermined. The record has no base qualities; no much larger clone is one base away. Library construction relied on RT-PCR. PBMC RNA was reverse transcribed with SuperScript II using gamma-chain- and delta-chain-specific primers to generate TCR cDNA. The cDNA was purified with AMPure XP beads, then amplified and indexed with Illumina adapters using the Nextera XT Index Kit. An Illumina MiSeq with a V2 300-cycle kit was used to sequence the gammadelta TCR libraries. In the source study's methods: Using MiXCR v2.1.12, CDR3 sequences were assembled, and reads were mapped onto D, J and V genes obtained from GenBank. VDJtools v1.2.1 was used to carry out repertoire analyses of the CDR3 clonotypes. The public reads were reprocessed by TCRdb using CATT, and rows of matching DNA were later combined. For this entry, the V and J calls and clone size follow TCRdb and not the study's own pipeline. This sample lists over 2,500 delta-chain clones; 30% to 40% were detected once. 4.5% to 5% of the sample goes to the ten largest clones.

The data were obtained in a study of delta chains in infants with herpesvirus infections (dated by TCRdb to the early 2020s). With respect to the entire study: A Ugandan infant birth cohort was prospectively followed from birth to characterize gammadelta T cell responses to primary cytomegalovirus (CMV) infection. The study searched for a public fetal Vdelta1/Vgamma8 gammadelta TCR clonotype in infants who acquired CMV infection after birth. gammadelta TCRs were sequenced from PBMC obtained from 15 to 20 CMV-infected infants (one congenitally infected) and roughly 8 CMV-uninfected infants for whom sufficient sample was available. Infant blood samples were grouped into approximate age categories of 1.5, 4, 8 and 12 months. Previously published Belgian fetal and cord blood gammadelta TCR data were included only for comparison and were not generated in this cohort.

Overall results and qualifications from the work: In CMV-uninfected infants, the public clonotype might still exist at levels below the detection limit. Of 18 CMV-infected infants, several carried the public Vdelta1 clonotype: the congenitally infected infant plus three who were infected postnatally before 120 days of age. The public clonotype was detected only at the first time point after infection and was not found in uninfected infants or in infants infected after 120 days. Limitations noted by the authors included a small sample size and a lack of race- or environment-matched controls, because nearly all Ugandans acquire CMV before adulthood. The frequency of the public clonotype among Vdelta1 cells appeared to be inversely correlated with age at infection and fell quickly, apparently not lasting beyond roughly two months.

Infants were enrolled after their mothers, pregnant women receiving prenatal care in Kampala, Uganda, were recruited, and documentation of maternal HIV status was required. Home visits to families took place weekly, and collection of infant clinical information, oral swabs and peripheral blood began at 6 weeks of age and was repeated every 4 months after that. Blood was drawn into heparin tubes, and PBMC were separated by Ficoll-Paque density gradient centrifugation and then cryopreserved. Trimming at the junction amounts to 6 bases on V and 0 bases on J, and the germline ends lie 8 bases apart. CDR1 and CDR2 were assigned from the germline V gene as TSWWSYY and QGS. The CDR3 runs 13 residues from the cysteine to the phenylalanine. Only CDR3 DNA is held: 39 bases, read in frame from base 1.

Specimen: peripheral blood, collected at time point 4 of longitudinal follow-up. This receptor chain uses TRDV1 and TRDJ1; the D gene assignment is ambiguous. The sequence came from a human donor who was a Ugandan infant, either HIV-exposed or HIV-unexposed (not recorded which). The CDR3 loop reads CALGPTYTDKLIF. The base sequence is TGTGCTCTTGGTCCCACTTACACCGATAAACTCATCTTT.